This entry describes one TCR beta chain. The entry originates in a study of blood T cell repertoires in COVID-19. Here immunoSEQ multiplex PCR was the method, and the copy in TCRdb shows in-frame clones only, minus some. The top ten hold 4.8% of the sample, which has about 160,000 clones, 92% seen once. Looked up from germline, CDR1 is SNHLY and CDR2 is FYNNEI. Trimming at V came to 8 bases and at J to 2 bases, leaving 11 bases not matched to a gene. The CDR3 is made up of 15 amino acids. The clonotype comes from a man aged 25 to 40 with COVID-19, enrolled during active disease. The genes are TRBV2 and TRBJ2-7; 8 bases map to TRBD1. The material sequenced was peripheral blood. CDR3 sequence: CASLFRTGSTYEQYF. Written as DNA, the CDR3 is TGTGCCAGCTTGTTTAGGACAGGGAGTACCTACGAGCAGTACTTC.